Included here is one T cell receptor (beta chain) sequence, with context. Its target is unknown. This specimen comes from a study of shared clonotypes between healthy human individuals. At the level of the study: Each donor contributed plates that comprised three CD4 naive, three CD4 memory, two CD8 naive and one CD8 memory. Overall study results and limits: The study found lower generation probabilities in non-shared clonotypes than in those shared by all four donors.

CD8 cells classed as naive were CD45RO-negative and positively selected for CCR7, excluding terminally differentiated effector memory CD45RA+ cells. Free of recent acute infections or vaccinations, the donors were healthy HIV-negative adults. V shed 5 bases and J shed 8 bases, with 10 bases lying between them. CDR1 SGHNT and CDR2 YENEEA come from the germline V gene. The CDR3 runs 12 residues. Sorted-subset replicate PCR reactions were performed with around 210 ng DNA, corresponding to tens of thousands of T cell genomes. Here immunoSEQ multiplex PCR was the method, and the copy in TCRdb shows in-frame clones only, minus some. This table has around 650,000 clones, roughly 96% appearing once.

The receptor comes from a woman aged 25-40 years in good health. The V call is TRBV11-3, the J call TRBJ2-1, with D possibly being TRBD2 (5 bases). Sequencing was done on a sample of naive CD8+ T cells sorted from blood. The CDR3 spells CASSGASYEQFF. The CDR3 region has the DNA TGTGCCAGCAGCGGCGCTAGCTATGAGCAGTTCTTC.